The rows below give T cell receptor beta chains drawn from one sample of a study of cytomegalovirus exposure and HLA in healthy donors. The table came from immunoSEQ multiplex PCR; TCRdb's copy has only in-frame clones and leaves some out. Here the sample spans some 170,000 clones, 80% to 90% being singletons. Sequencing used PBMCs. Receptors originate from a woman in her forties or fifties in good health and CMV-seronegative. CDR3s include the opening cysteine and the closing phenylalanine or tryptophan. The D gene is left open where the match is weak. Clone size is stated in some rows and not others, as once, few, many or a class when expanded.

clone_size,d_call,v_call,j_call,cdr3_nt,cdr3_aa
.,.,TRBV7-9,TRBJ1-1,TGTGCCAGCAGCTCGCGGGGGTGGGAGAACACTGAAGCTTTCTTT,CASSSRGWENTEAFF
.,TRBD1,TRBV6-1,TRBJ2-4,TGTGCCAGCAGTGGTTGGACAGGCGTTGGAGCCAAAAACATTCAGTACTTC,CASSGWTGVGAKNIQYF
once,.,TRBV30,TRBJ1-3,TGTGCCTGGCAGAGTGGGCTTGCATCTGGAAACACCATATATTTT,CAWQSGLASGNTIYF
.,TRBD1,TRBV19,TRBJ2-7,TGTGCCAGTAGTAAAAACGGTAAACAGGGGGCTTCCTACGAGCAGTACTTC,CASSKNGKQGASYEQYF
.,.,TRBV18,TRBJ1-1,TGTGCCAGCTCACCGGGTTGGGGGGGGAACACTGAAGCTTTCTTT,CASSPGWGGNTEAFF
.,TRBD1,TRBV28,TRBJ1-1,TGTGCCAGCAGTCTACCGGGACAGGGGAGGACTGAAGCTTTCTTT,CASSLPGQGRTEAFF
few,.,TRBV5-1,TRBJ2-3,TGCGCCAGCAGCTTGTCTAGTTCAGATACGCAGTATTTT,CASSLSSSDTQYF
.,.,TRBV18,TRBJ1-1,TGTGCCAGCTGCGCGCAGGTGAACACTGAAGCTTTCTTT,CASCAQVNTEAFF
.,TRBD2,TRBV2,TRBJ2-1,TGTGCCAGCAGTGGGGGTAGCGGGAGTAAGTACAATGAGCAGTTCTTC,CASSGGSGSKYNEQFF
.,TRBD2,TRBV18,TRBJ2-1,TGTGCCAGCTCACCAGCAGGGAGGGAGACATACAATGAGCAGTTCTTC,CASSPAGRETYNEQFF
.,.,TRBV5-6,TRBJ2-1,TGTGCCAGCAGCTTGACGGTCTACAATGAGCAGTTCTTC,CASSLTVYNEQFF
.,.,TRBV4-1,TRBJ1-1,TGCGCCAGCAGCCCCAGGGCAATGAACACTGAAGCTTTCTTT,CASSPRAMNTEAFF
.,.,TRBV13,TRBJ1-1,TGTGCCAGCAGCTTAGACAGGGACACTGAAGCTTTCTTT,CASSLDRDTEAFF
.,TRBD1,TRBV7-3,TRBJ2-1,TGTGCCAGCAGCTTAGACAGGGGAGATGAGCAGTTCTTC,CASSLDRGDEQFF
.,.,TRBV18,TRBJ2-5,TGTGCCAGCTCACCCTGGTTTGGCAGCCAGGGAGGAGAGACCCAGTACTTC,CASSPWFGSQGGETQYF
.,TRBD1,TRBV5-1,TRBJ1-3,TGCGCCAGCAGCTTGGCCAATCGGGACAGGGGTGGAAACACCATATATTTT,CASSLANRDRGGNTIYF
once,.,TRBV13,TRBJ1-2,TGTGCCAGCAGCTTAGGGCGGAACTATGGCTATACCTTC,CASSLGRNYGYTF
.,.,TRBV6-1,TRBJ2-5,TGTGCCAGCAGTGAAAAGAAGCGACAAGAGACCCAGTACTTC,CASSEKKRQETQYF
.,TRBD1,TRBV9,TRBJ2-2,TGTGCCAGCAGCCCCCCGGGACAGGGCGCCGGGGAGCTGTTTTTT,CASSPPGQGAGELFF
.,.,TRBV2,TRBJ1-2,TGTGCCAGTAGTCAAGGAGGGTATCATGGCTACACCTTC,CASSQGGYHGYTF
.,.,TRBV7-9,TRBJ2-3,TGTGCCAGCAGCTCATTTAGTCCCCCTAGGACAGATACGCAGTATTTT,CASSSFSPPRTDTQYF
.,.,TRBV2,TRBJ1-2,TGTGCCAGCGGGGGGGGGTTAGCTAACTATGGCTACACCTTC,CASGGGLANYGYTF
.,TRBD1,TRBV10-3,TRBJ1-1,TGTGCCATCAGTGTTGGACAGGATAACACTGAAGCTTTCTTT,CAISVGQDNTEAFF
.,.,TRBV30,TRBJ1-4,TGTGCCTGGAGTGCTATTAATGAAAAACTGTTTTTT,CAWSAINEKLFF
few,.,TRBV6-1,TRBJ1-1,TGTGCCAGCAGGCTCCCAGGGCAGAACACTGAAGCTTTCTTT,CASRLPGQNTEAFF
once,TRBD1,TRBV7-9,TRBJ2-2,TGTGCCAGCAGCTCGTACTATACAGGGGGCGAGAACACCGGGGAGCTGTTTTTT,CASSSYYTGGENTGELFF
.,.,TRBV15,TRBJ1-1,TGTGCCACCAGCAGAGATCCCGCAGGGGAAGCTTTCTTT,CATSRDPAGEAFF
few,.,TRBV19,TRBJ1-1,TGTGCCAGTAGTATAGGGCCAGGGGACACTGAAGCTTTCTTT,CASSIGPGDTEAFF
.,.,TRBV23-1,TRBJ2-5,TGCGCCAGCACCCGACAAAGAGGAGGGCGAGAGACCCAGTACTTC,CASTRQRGGRETQYF
.,.,TRBV28,TRBJ2-1,TGTGCCAGCAGTCCCGGAGGGGTCAGGTACAATGAGCAGTTCTTC,CASSPGGVRYNEQFF
.,TRBD1,TRBV6-5,TRBJ2-4,TGTGCCAGCAGTACGACAGGGGACAAGAACATTCAGTACTTC,CASSTTGDKNIQYF
.,.,TRBV5-8,TRBJ2-3,TGTGCCAGCAGCCCGGTGGTCTACACAGATACGCAGTATTTT,CASSPVVYTDTQYF
.,TRBD1,TRBV4-1,TRBJ2-7,TGCGCCAGCAGCTGGAGGACAGGGGGGGACGAGCAGTACTTC,CASSWRTGGDEQYF
few,.,TRBV2,TRBJ1-2,TGTGCCAGCAACCCGACAGTCAGCTATGGCTACACCTTC,CASNPTVSYGYTF
.,.,TRBV30,TRBJ2-5,TGTGCCTGGGGCGGAGGGGAGACCCAGTACTTC,CAWGGGETQYF
.,.,TRBV18,TRBJ1-2,TGTGCCAGCTCACGACCGGGCACAGTGGAGGGCTATGGCTACACCTTC,CASSRPGTVEGYGYTF
.,.,TRBV10-3,TRBJ2-2,TGTGCCATCAGTGAGGATGTAGCCGGGGAGCTGTTTTTT,CAISEDVAGELFF
.,.,TRBV6-1,TRBJ2-7,TGTGCCAGCAGTGAACGGTACCCCGTTGTATCCTACGAGCAGTACTTC,CASSERYPVVSYEQYF
.,TRBD1,TRBV7-9,TRBJ1-1,TGTGCCAGCAGCCTAAGGACAGGGCTGCCTGAAGCTTTCTTT,CASSLRTGLPEAFF
.,TRBD1,TRBV14,TRBJ1-2,TGTGCCAGCAGCGATGGACAGGGCTTGGGCTATGGCTACACCTTC,CASSDGQGLGYGYTF
once,TRBD1,TRBV13,TRBJ2-2,TGTGCCAGCAGCTCCGGGACAGGCGGGGAGCTGTTTTTT,CASSSGTGGELFF
.,TRBD1,TRBV7-9,TRBJ2-1,TGTGCCAGCAGCTCGGGACAGACCACTCGCGATGAGCAGTTCTTC,CASSSGQTTRDEQFF
few,.,TRBV6-5,TRBJ2-7,TGTGCCAGCAGTTACTCGTCCAGGGGGAGGCTCGAGCAGTACTTC,CASSYSSRGRLEQYF
.,TRBD1,TRBV28,TRBJ1-4,TGTGCCAGCAGTCTACCGGGACAGGGGTTTGAAAAACTGTTTTTT,CASSLPGQGFEKLFF
.,TRBD2,TRBV7-3,TRBJ2-2,TGTGCCAGCAAAGCTAGCGGGGCAACCGGGGAGCTGTTTTTT,CASKASGATGELFF
.,.,TRBV7-9,TRBJ1-6,TGTGCCAGCAGCTTAGATGGTGGGGCCTTATCACCCCTCCACTTT,CASSLDGGALSPLHF
.,TRBD1,TRBV7-2,TRBJ1-2,TGTGCCAGCAGCTTAACAGGGGATAACTATGGCTACACCTTC,CASSLTGDNYGYTF
once,.,TRBV12-2,TRBJ2-1,TGTGCAAGTCGCTTAGGAAGACTAGCGGGAGCCCCCAATGAGCAGTTCTTC,CASRLGRLAGAPNEQFF